This T cell receptor (beta chain) was captured in a study of CD8+ T cells in alopecia areata. Indicated treatment: oral pan-JAK inhibitor, 5-10 mg twice daily. CDR1 and CDR2 (germline): GTSNPN, SVGIG (reference sequence). This CDR3 is 14 amino acids long. V was clipped by 5 bases and J by 2 bases; unmatched bases: 7. Whole-study findings and limits: Compared with normal scalp, lesional scalp had higher clonality and more expanded CD8+ clones.

Reverse transcribed after extraction, RNA yielded cDNA as the sequencing template. Profiled with immunoSEQ multiplex PCR; TCRdb holds only in-frame clones, not every one. The sample holds 200,000 or so clones, 35% to 40% seen once. A remark on this clone: The antigen remains unidentified.

The sample consisted of CD4+ T cells sorted from blood, taken at roughly week 30, from a patient treated with tofacitinib. J is TRBJ2-7 and V is TRBV30; TRBD1 agrees at 9 bases. The receptor was isolated from a human donor with alopecia areata. CDR3 DNA: TGTGCCTGGGGGACAGGGATGGGCGCCTACGAGCAGTACTTC. It codes for CAWGTGMGAYEQYF. The variable domain in full, with the rest retrieved from reference TRBV30 and TRBJ2-7, is SQTIHQWPATLVQPVGSPLSLECTVEGTSNPNLYWYRQAAGRGLQLLFYSVGIGQISSEVPQNLSASRPQDRQFILSSKKLLLSDSGFYLCAWGTGMGAYEQYFGPGTRLTVT.